Below are 18 T cell receptor beta chains sequenced from a single sample in a study of T cell responses to AZD1222 COVID-19 vaccine. Generated by immunoSEQ multiplex PCR, the TCRdb table keeps only in-frame clones and is missing some. The table records more than 90,000 clones, 80% to 90% of them present only once. Sequenced here: peripheral blood, sampled 28 days after the second AZD1222 dose. Receptors were obtained from an adult who received the AZD1222 COVID-19 vaccine.

As to this clone: An end of the junction does not agree with germline; a read error may underlie this. V gene TRBV7-7 combines with J gene TRBJ2-1; D is undetermined. The CDR3 consists of 15 residues. Germline V lookup: CDR1 SSHAT, CDR2 FNYEAQ (reference sequence). CDR3 region: CASSPIGLSYNEQFF. In nucleotides, the CDR3 is TGTGCTAGCAGCCCCATAGGGCTCTCCTACAATGAGCAGTTCTTC.

V is TRBV25-1 and J is TRBJ2-3; D remains ambiguous. The germline CDR1 and CDR2 sequences are MGHDK and SYGVNS. Trimming pared 3 bases from V and 5 bases from J, leaving 12 bases between. CDR3 length equals 14 residues. CDR3 sequence: CASSEKASLDTQYF. DNA of the CDR3: TGTGCCAGCAGTGAGAAGGCCTCGTTAGATACGCAGTATTTT.

V gene TRBV4-1 combines with J gene TRBJ1-1, with D unclear. Germline loops: CDR1 MGHRA, CDR2 YSYEKL. Between the trimmed V and J ends, which lost 4 bases and 3 bases, there was a span of 15 bases. The CDR3 runs to 15 residues. This chain's CDR3 is CASSRDIFGHTEAFF. Here the CDR3 DNA reads TGCGCCAGCAGCCGAGACATTTTCGGACACACTGAAGCTTTCTTT.

This clone appeared once. The genes are TRBV9 and TRBJ1-2; D unresolved. Germline assignment: CDR1 SGDLS and CDR2 YYNGEE. V was trimmed by 0 bases and J by 7 bases, leaving 13 bases between them. The CDR3 is 14 amino acids. CDR3 loop: CASSVGVLGGGYTF. CDR3 DNA: TGTGCCAGCAGCGTAGGGGTTCTCGGCGGTGGCTACACCTTC.

The rearrangement joins TRBV14 to TRBJ1-4; 7 positions match TRBD1. Germline V CDR1 and CDR2: SGHDN, FVKESK. V gave up 1 base and J gave up 10 bases; unmatched junction bases: 6. This CDR3 has 14 residues. CDR3 sequence (DNA): TGTGCCAGCAGCCAAGTGAGGGGGCGAGGAAAACTGTTTTTT. Its translation: CASSQVRGRGKLFF. Using reference TRBV14 and TRBJ1-4 for the parts outside the CDR3, the full variable domain is EAGVTQFPSHSVIEKGQTVTLRCDPISGHDNLYWYRRVMGKEIKFLLHFVKESKQDESGMPNNRFLAERTGGTYSTLKVQPAELEDSGVYFCASSQVRGRGKLFFGSGTQLSVL.

This clone was counted once. The V gene is TRBV6-5, the J gene TRBJ1-1; 9 bases align to TRBD1. Trimming cost V 7 bases and J 2 bases; bases outside gene matches: 5. The germline gives CDR1 MNHEY, CDR2 SVGAGI. The CDR3 extends over 14 amino acids. In nucleotides, the CDR3 is TGTGCCAGCACCTTGGACAGGGGTAACACTGAAGCTTTCTTT. Amino acid sequence: CASTLDRGNTEAFF.

The chain is built from TRBV6-6 and TRBJ1-2, with D uncertain. The CDR3 has 12 amino acids. V lost 6 bases to trimming and J lost 6 bases, with 11 bases between them. The V gene's germline CDR1 is MNHNY and CDR2 SVGAGI (reference sequence). DNA for the CDR3: TGTGCCAGCAGACGACCCGAAGATGGCTACACCTTC. Translating it yields CASRRPEDGYTF.

V and J are TRBV18 and TRBJ1-5; TRBD1 aligns across 11 bases. The CDR3 is 16 amino acids. Germline V gene sequence: CDR1 KGHSH, CDR2 LQKENI. Trimming removed 6 bases from V and 5 bases from J; junction bases left unmatched: 9. This CDR3 is CASSPGTGGSDQPQHF. The DNA for the CDR3 is TGTGCCAGCTCGCCCGGGACAGGGGGATCAGATCAGCCCCAGCATTTT.

J is TRBJ2-1 and V is TRBV5-1, with 11 bases aligning to TRBD1. The CDR3 is made up of 14 amino acids. Germline loops: CDR1 SGHRS, CDR2 YFSETQ. The V segment lost 2 bases and the J segment 9 bases; nucleotides outside the gene matches: 4. Here the CDR3 DNA reads TGCGCCAGCAGCTTAGGACAGGGGGCGGGTGAGCAGTTCTTC. Its protein is CASSLGQGAGEQFF.

The chain links TRBV27 to TRBJ1-3; 10 nucleotides align to TRBD1. Trimming removed 6 bases from V and 3 bases from J; junction bases left unmatched: 5. Germline-derived CDR1 and CDR2 are MNHEY and SMNVEV (reference sequence). This CDR3 has 15 amino acids. Written as DNA, the CDR3 is TGTGCCAGCAGGCGACAGGGGGCCGTTGGAAACACCATATATTTT. Translation: CASRRQGAVGNTIYF.

Comments on this clone: Other nucleotide sequences in the sample specify the same CDR3. The CDR3 spells CAWSVQGAVEKLFF. CDR3 bases: TGTGCCTGGAGTGTACAGGGGGCCGTTGAAAAACTGTTTTTT. The rearrangement joins TRBV30 to TRBJ1-4, with TRBD1 matching over 9 bases. The CDR3 extends over 14 amino acids. The V segment lost 0 bases and the J segment 7 bases; nucleotides outside the gene matches: 3. CDR1 and CDR2 from the germline V gene are GTSNPN and SVGIG (reference sequence).

The genes are TRBV27 and TRBJ2-3; D remains ambiguous. The CDR3 runs 15 residues. The germline CDR1 and CDR2 sequences are MNHEY and SMNVEV (reference sequence). Between the trimmed V and J ends, which lost 6 bases and 1 base, there was a span of 14 bases. DNA for the CDR3: TGTGCCAGCAGCATGTGGTCGGAAGGCACAGATACGCAGTATTTT. Its translation is CASSMWSEGTDTQYF.

This clone has only one observation. V usage is TRBV19 and J usage is TRBJ2-1; possible D gene TRBD1, 6 bases. Germline CDR1 reads LNHDA; CDR2 reads SQIVND (reference sequence). V lost 6 bases and J 2 bases, leaving 17 bases between the germline ends. The CDR3 spans 16 residues. CDR3 nucleotides: TGTGCCAGTAGCCCCTTCGGGACACCAGCCTACAATGAGCAGTTCTTC. As protein: CASSPFGTPAYNEQFF.

This clone was recorded a few times. The CDR3 DNA sequence: TGTGCCAGCAGCCGGCTAGGACAGAAGAACACTGAAGCTTTCTTT. Its protein product is CASSRLGQKNTEAFF. The chain has TRBV7-9 and TRBJ1-1; weak D call: TRBD1 (6 bases). Germline V CDR1 and CDR2: SEHNR, FQNEAQ (reference sequence). V lost 5 bases and J lost 1, with 14 bases in between. The CDR3 contains 15 residues.

The chain couples TRBV5-1 to TRBJ2-7, with D perhaps TRBD1 (6 bases). Germline CDR1 reads SGHRS; CDR2 reads YFSETQ. With 3 bases removed from V and 4 bases from J, the gap between germline ends came to 14 bases. The length of the CDR3 is 14 residues. CDR3 sequence (DNA): TGCGCCAGCAGCTCACAGGGCCACGGGTACGAGCAGTACTTC. Translated: CASSSQGHGYEQYF. Based on the CDR3 plus reference TRBV5-1 and TRBJ2-7, the full variable domain is KAGVTQTPRYLIKTRGQQVTLSCSPISGHRSVSWYQQTPGQGLQFLFEYFSETQRNKGNFPGRFSGRQFSNSRSEMNVSTLELGDSALYLCASSSQGHGYEQYFGPGTRLTVT.

Only one count was recorded for this clone. The chain employs TRBV7-3 and TRBJ2-3, with 14 bases fitting TRBD2. CDR1 and CDR2 (germline): SGHTA, FQGTGA. V gave up 5 bases and J gave up 5 bases; unmatched junction bases: 9. CDR3 size: 17 residues. The CDR3 DNA follows: TGTGCCAGCAGCGAAAAGGGACTAGCGGGAGCCGGAGATACGCAGTATTTT. Translated: CASSEKGLAGAGDTQYF.

The J gene is TRBJ2-6, the V gene TRBV10-2; 7 bases line up with TRBD1. CDR1 and CDR2 (germline): WSHSY, SAAADI. The CDR3 length is 17 residues. With V trimmed by 1 base and J by 3 bases, 6 bases remained unmatched. CDR3 in DNA: TGCGCCAGCAGTGAGTTAAAGGGGGCGCGTGGGGCCAACGTCCTGACTTTC. Residues: CASSELKGARGANVLTF.

The rearrangement joins TRBV30 to TRBJ2-5; D call uncertain. CDR1 GTSNPN and CDR2 SVGIG come from the germline V gene (reference sequence). This CDR3 is built from 19 residues. V dropped 1 base and J dropped 2 bases, with 26 bases sitting between them. The CDR3 DNA reads TGTGCCTGGAGTGCCCCAAGATGGGCTCCCGGGTCGAATCAAGAGACCCAGTACTTC. As protein: CAWSAPRWAPGSNQETQYF.